Below, one T cell receptor (beta chain) is given with its context. What it recognizes is unknown. The germline V gene encodes CDR1 LNHNV and CDR2 YYDKDF (reference sequence). This CDR3 has 17 amino acids. V lost 1 base to trimming and J lost 0 bases; unmatched junction nucleotides: 6. The data were obtained in a study of blood T cells in healthy people across ages. The study, taken as a whole, reports: Higher diversity and more naive CD4+ cells were features of long-lived donors, compared to aged donors. A roughly linear age-dependent decrease characterized TCR beta diversity per million T cells.

Then a second PCR, running roughly 6 to 11 cycles, was carried out with a sample-barcoded 5' primer and a J-beta primer mix. Tags on each cDNA molecule came from a template-switch adaptor with 12 random nucleotides. TCRdb called the 5' RACE reads again in MiXCR, with one record for every CDR3 protein. The table shows hundreds of thousands of distinct CDR3 sequences, with 52% occurring only once. The sequence came from an elderly woman in good health. The chain employs TRBV15 and TRBJ2-1; 7 bases align to TRBD1. Source material: blood. As DNA, the CDR3 is TGTGCCACCAGCAGAGGAACGACAGGGAGCTCCTACAATGAGCAGTTCTTC. It specifies CATSRGTTGSSYNEQFF.